This T cell receptor (beta chain) was identified in a study of blood T cell repertoires in COVID-19. About the study: Material from acute and convalescent COVID-19 was sourced from the United States, Italy and Spain.

Seattle participants joined during active infection and were tracked over time. Germline loops: CDR1 SGDLS, CDR2 YYNGEE. V was pared by 3 bases and J by 0 bases, with 14 bases of the junction left unmatched. The CDR3 covers 19 residues. The authors' processing: How many nucleated cells were present was estimated from reference gene primer amplification. Sequencing was performed with immunoSEQ multiplex PCR; in TCRdb, only in-frame clones are kept and a portion is missing. The V and J calls and the clone size are those of that table, but D and trimming were determined from the DNA. The repertoire holds about 250,000 clones, with roughly 82% as singletons.

Material: peripheral blood. The V call is TRBV9, the J call TRBJ2-1, with TRBD2 matching 8 bases. This sequence originates from a woman of 80 years or more with COVID-19, enrolled during active disease. CDR3 amino acids: CASSGLGGATLGSYNEQFF. CDR3 DNA: TGTGCCAGCAGCGGACTCGGGGGGGCAACCCTCGGCTCCTACAATGAGCAGTTCTTC.